The sequence of this T cell receptor (beta chain) was determined in a study of T-cell memory formation after mild COVID-19. Constant-segment primers and 5'RACE yielded cDNA libraries for TCR alpha and TCR beta, each carrying sample barcodes and UMIs. MiXCR, applied by TCRdb to the 5' RACE reads, yields one record per CDR3 protein. The table has around 410,000 distinct CDR3 sequences, about 22% seen once. The V end was cut by 0 bases, the J end by 2 bases, with 8 bases between. The germline CDR1 and CDR2 sequences are KGHSH and LQKENI. This CDR3 region has 14 residues. Sequences were obtained from PBMCs or a T cell subset sorted from them (not recorded which). The sequence came from an adult woman who had mild COVID-19 (a few samples of this study predate the infection). Cell type and time point are not known. The rearrangement links TRBV18 to TRBJ2-7; no reliable D call. In DNA form, the CDR3 reads TGTGCCAGCTCACCACCCACAAGGACCTACGAGCAGTACTTC. Protein sequence: CASSPPTRTYEQYF.